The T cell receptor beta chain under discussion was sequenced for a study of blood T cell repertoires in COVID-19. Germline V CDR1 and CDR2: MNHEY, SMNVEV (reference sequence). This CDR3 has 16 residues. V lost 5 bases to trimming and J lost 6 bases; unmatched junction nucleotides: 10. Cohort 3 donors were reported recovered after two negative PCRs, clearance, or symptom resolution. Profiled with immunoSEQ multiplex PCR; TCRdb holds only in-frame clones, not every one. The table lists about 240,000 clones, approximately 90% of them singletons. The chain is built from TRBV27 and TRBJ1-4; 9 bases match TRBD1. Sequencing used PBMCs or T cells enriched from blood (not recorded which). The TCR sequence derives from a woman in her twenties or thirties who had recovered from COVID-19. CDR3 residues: CASSPRQGGMYEKLFF. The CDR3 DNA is TGTGCCAGCAGTCCCCGACAGGGGGGGATGTATGAAAAACTGTTTTTT.